This TCR beta chain stems from a study of blood T cell repertoires in COVID-19. Study details: PBMCs, B-cell-depleted T cells, or T cells provided the cDNA or gDNA that made up the material.

The table came from immunoSEQ multiplex PCR; TCRdb's copy has only in-frame clones and leaves some out. The sample lists roughly 110,000 clones; 75% to 90% were seen once. This CDR3 has 16 amino acids. The germline gives CDR1 SNHLY, CDR2 FYNNEI. Trimming took 5 bases from V and 5 from J; bases not matched to a gene: 10. The specimen sequenced was peripheral blood. This chain connects TRBV2 to TRBJ1-5; the match to TRBD1 covers 9 bases. This TCR derives from a man in his 70s with acute or convalescent COVID-19. Here the CDR3 reads CASSSRDREPHQPQHF. CDR3 DNA sequence: TGTGCCAGCAGTTCCCGGGACAGGGAACCCCATCAGCCCCAGCATTTT.